This TCR beta chain was documented in a study of CD8+CD57+ T cells in acquired aplastic anemia. As for the study in general: Sorted CD4+ and CD8+ cells yielded DNA averaging approximately 3 ug. An average of about 9.8 million reads for CD4+ cells was obtained from healthy donors.

Genomic DNA provided the template from which TCR beta VDJ and CDR3 profiles were obtained. TCRdb recomputed calls from the reads with MiXCR, one row per CDR3 protein. The table has about 400,000 distinct CDR3 sequences, roughly 64% seen once; the top ten hold 3.5% to 4.5%. Findings and caveats of the study: Overlapping CD8+ CDR3 repertoires of patients and controls contained roughly 27 shared sequences. CD8+ Simpson's diversity in patients was not significantly different from that in controls.

Worth noting for this clonotype: The antigen remains undetermined. A read error is possible here, since a much larger clone lies one base away.

V was cut by 5 bases and J by 8 bases, with 15 bases left in between. CDR1 is MNHEY, CDR2 SVGAGI, per germline. This CDR3 is built from 13 residues. V and J are TRBV6-5 and TRBJ1-2, with a possible D match to TRBD1 (6 bases). This sequence originates from a human donor in good health, serving as a control. Sample: sorted CD4+, CD8+, or CD8+CD57+ T cells (not recorded which) from PBMCs. The CDR3 sequence: CASSGDRWGGYTF. In nucleotides, the CDR3 is TGTGCCAGCAGTGGCGACAGGTGGGGGGGCTACACCTTC.